One T cell receptor (beta chain) is described in this entry. Before the diagnostic colonoscopy, ulcerative colitis patients were free of immunosuppressive medication. This specimen comes from a study of pediatric ulcerative colitis. Trimming took off 7 bases at V and 0 bases at J, with 7 bases between the two ends. The CDR3 sequence is 13 residues long. Per the germline V gene, CDR1 is SGHNT and CDR2 is YYREEE (reference sequence). Method: immunoSEQ multiplex PCR; TCRdb's copy keeps in-frame clones and lacks some. The sample has 55,000 to 80,000 clones; over 65% are singletons. The receptor was isolated from a boy aged 10-17 years with moderate ulcerative colitis. The material sequenced was blood. The chain joins TRBV5-4 to TRBJ2-2; a weak D match, TRBD2 (5 bases). For the CDR3, the DNA is TGTGCCAGCTACGGGGCGAACACCGGGGAGCTGTTTTTT. It yields the protein CASYGANTGELFF.